This T cell receptor beta chain was obtained from a study of early stage breast cancer tumors. For the study at large: Seven or eight ER+/PR+/HER2- tumors were invasive ductal; a few were invasive lobular.

Germline CDR1 is SEHNR and CDR2 is FQNEAQ (reference sequence). This CDR3 spans 15 amino acids. Unmatched junction bases numbered 0, after V lost 1 base and J lost 0 bases. This clone was counted once. The antigen is not known. Here immunoSEQ multiplex PCR was the method, and the copy in TCRdb shows in-frame clones only, minus some. The table has tens of thousands of clones, around four fifths seen once. General study points: Compared with adjacent normal breast, tumors showed around 2.5-fold denser, more clonal T cells. In about 90% of the 16 patients, blood comparison separated tumor from normal breast.

The chain uses TRBV7-9 and TRBJ2-7, with 10 bases matching TRBD1. This clonotype was obtained from a person aged 35-49 years with breast cancer. The sequenced sample was blood. CDR3 nucleotides: TGTGCCAGCAGCTTAGGGACAGGGGGCTCCTACGAGCAGTACTTC. Protein product: CASSLGTGGSYEQYF.